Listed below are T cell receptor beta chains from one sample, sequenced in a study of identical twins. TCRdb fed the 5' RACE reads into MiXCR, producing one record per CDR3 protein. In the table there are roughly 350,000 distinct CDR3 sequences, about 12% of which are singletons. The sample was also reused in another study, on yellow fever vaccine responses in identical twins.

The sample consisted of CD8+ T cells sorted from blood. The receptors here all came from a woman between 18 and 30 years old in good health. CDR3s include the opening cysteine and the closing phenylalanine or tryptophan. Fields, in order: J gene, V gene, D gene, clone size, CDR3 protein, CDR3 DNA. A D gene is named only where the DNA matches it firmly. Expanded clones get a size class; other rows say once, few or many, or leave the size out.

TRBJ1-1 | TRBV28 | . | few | CASSFRKLGTEAFF | TGTGCCAGCAGTTTCAGGAAATTGGGGACTGAAGCTTTCTTT
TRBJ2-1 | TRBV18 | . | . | CASSPILGTSYNEQFF | TGTGCCAGCTCACCAATCCTTGGGACTTCCTACAATGAGCAGTTCTTC
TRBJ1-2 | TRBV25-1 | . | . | CASSETGTLYGYTF | TGTGCCAGCAGTGAAACCGGAACGCTCTATGGCTACACCTTC
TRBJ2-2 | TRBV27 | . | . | CASSPGPYLGTGELFF | TGTGCCAGCAGTCCCGGGCCATACTTGGGCACCGGGGAGCTGTTTTTT
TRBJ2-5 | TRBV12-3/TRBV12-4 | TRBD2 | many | CASSTSGRASETQYF | TGTGCCAGCAGCACTAGCGGGAGGGCGAGTGAGACCCAGTACTTC
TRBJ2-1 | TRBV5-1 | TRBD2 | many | CASSFPAGGDNEQFF | TGCGCCAGCAGCTTTCCAGCGGGAGGGGACAATGAGCAGTTCTTC
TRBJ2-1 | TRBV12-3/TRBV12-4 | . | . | CASSFGVYNEQFF | TGTGCCAGCAGTTTTGGTGTCTACAATGAGCAGTTCTTC
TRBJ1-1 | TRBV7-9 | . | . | CASSQIGYRGTEAFF | TGTGCCAGCAGCCAGATAGGGTACCGAGGCACTGAAGCTTTCTTT
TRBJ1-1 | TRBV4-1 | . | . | CASSQEVGRPEAFF | TGCGCCAGCAGCCAAGAAGTTGGCAGACCTGAAGCTTTCTTT
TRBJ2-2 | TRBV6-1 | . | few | CASSEALYRTGELFF | TGTGCCAGCAGTGAAGCTTTATACCGGACCGGGGAGCTGTTTTTT
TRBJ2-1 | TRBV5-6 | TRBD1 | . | CASSRSTGTGYYNEQFF | TGTGCCAGCAGCCGGAGCACCGGGACAGGGTATTACAATGAGCAGTTCTTC
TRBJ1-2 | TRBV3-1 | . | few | CASSQEGLVGLYGYTF | TGTGCCAGCAGCCAAGAAGGCCTCGTGGGCCTGTATGGCTACACCTTC
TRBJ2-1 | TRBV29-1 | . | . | CSVEKRDNEQFF | TGCAGCGTTGAGAAACGGGACAATGAGCAGTTCTTC
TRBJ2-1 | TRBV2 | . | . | CASSDQVLGPYNEQFF | TGTGCCAGCAGTGATCAGGTTCTCGGGCCCTACAATGAGCAGTTCTTC
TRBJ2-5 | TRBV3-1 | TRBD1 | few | CASSIRQGSIQETQYF | TGTGCCAGCAGCATACGACAGGGGTCCATCCAAGAGACCCAGTACTTC